This T cell receptor (beta chain) was recorded in a study of cytomegalovirus exposure and HLA in healthy donors. The CDR3 length is 15 residues. V was trimmed by 4 bases and J by 0 bases, leaving 10 bases between them. Germline loops: CDR1 SNHLY, CDR2 FYNNEI. PCR was performed using 60 Vbeta and 13 Jbeta primers. Using immunoSEQ multiplex PCR, the repertoire was profiled, and TCRdb retains in-frame clones only, with some absent. The table has fewer than 250,000 clones, about 85% seen once; the top ten hold over 1%. Sequencing input: PBMCs. The J gene is TRBJ1-5, the V gene TRBV2; TRBD1 is a possible D gene (6 bases). The sequence derives from a human donor in good health. The CDR3 is CASSGGRSSNQPQHF. The CDR3 region has the DNA TGTGCCAGCAGTGGGGGGCGGTCTAGCAATCAGCCCCAGCATTTT.